This T cell receptor (beta chain) stems from a study of T cell changes during pregnancy in multiple sclerosis. Assay used: immunoSEQ multiplex PCR; TCRdb lists only in-frame clones, some missing. The sample yields some 93,000 clones, around 94% seen once. The CDR3 sequence is 12 residues long. Germline V gene sequence: CDR1 MDHEN, CDR2 SYDVKM. With 6 bases clipped from V and 10 bases from J, the junction kept 8 bases outside the gene matches. The chain carries TRBV28 and TRBJ2-7, with 8 bases aligning to TRBD1. The receptor was derived from a female donor with multiple sclerosis, enrolled in a pregnancy study. The source material was peripheral blood, sampled after pregnancy. The CDR3 DNA is TGTGCCAGCAGCCTGAGGACAGGGTACCAGTACTTC. It encodes CASSLRTGYQYF. The variable domain in full, with the rest retrieved from reference TRBV28 and TRBJ2-7, is DVKVTQSSRYLVKRTGEKVFLECVQDMDHENMFWYRQDPGLGLRLIYFSYDVKMKEKGDIPEGYSVSREKKERFSLILESASTNQTSMYLCASSLRTGYQYFGPGTRLTVT.